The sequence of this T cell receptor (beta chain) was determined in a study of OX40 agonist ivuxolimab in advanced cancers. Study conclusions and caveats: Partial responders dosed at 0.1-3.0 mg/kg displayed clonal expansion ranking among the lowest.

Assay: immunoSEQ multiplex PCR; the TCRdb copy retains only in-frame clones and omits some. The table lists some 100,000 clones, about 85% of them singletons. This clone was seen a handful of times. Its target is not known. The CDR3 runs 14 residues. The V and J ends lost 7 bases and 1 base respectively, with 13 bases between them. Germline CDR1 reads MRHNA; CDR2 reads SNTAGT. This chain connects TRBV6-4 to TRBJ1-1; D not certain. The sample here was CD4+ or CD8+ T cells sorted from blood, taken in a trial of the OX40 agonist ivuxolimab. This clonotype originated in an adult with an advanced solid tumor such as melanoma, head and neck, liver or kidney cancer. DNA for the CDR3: TGTGCCAGCAAAATCCAGGCTACGAACACTGAAGCTTTCTTT. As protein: CASKIQATNTEAFF.